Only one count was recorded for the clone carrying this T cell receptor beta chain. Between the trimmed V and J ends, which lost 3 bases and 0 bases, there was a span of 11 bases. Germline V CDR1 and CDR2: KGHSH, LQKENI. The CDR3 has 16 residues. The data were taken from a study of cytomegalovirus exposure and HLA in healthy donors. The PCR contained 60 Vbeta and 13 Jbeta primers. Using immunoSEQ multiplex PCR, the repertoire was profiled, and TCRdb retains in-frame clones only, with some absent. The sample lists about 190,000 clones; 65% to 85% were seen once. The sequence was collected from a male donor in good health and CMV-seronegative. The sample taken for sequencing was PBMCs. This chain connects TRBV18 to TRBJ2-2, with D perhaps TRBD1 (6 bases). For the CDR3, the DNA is TGTGCCAGCTCACCGAGACAGGACCCGAACACCGGGGAGCTGTTTTTT. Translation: CASSPRQDPNTGELFF.